Listed below are T cell receptor beta chains from one sample, sequenced in a study of cytomegalovirus exposure and HLA in healthy donors. Method: immunoSEQ multiplex PCR; TCRdb's copy keeps in-frame clones and lacks some. The table lists 100,000 to 150,000 clones, 70% to 85% of them singletons. Specimen: PBMCs. Every receptor here comes from a man aged 40-49 years in good health and CMV-seropositive. Each CDR3 is given with its conserved first and last residue. A D gene is named only where the DNA matches it firmly. Size is stated for part of the rows, as once, few or many counts, or as a class when the clone is expanded.

d_call	v_call	j_call	clone_size	cdr3_aa	cdr3_nt
TRBD1	TRBV19	TRBJ1-2	-	CAGTGQGARRGYTF	TGTGCCGGGACGGGACAGGGGGCCCGGAGGGGCTACACCTTC
TRBD2	TRBV2	TRBJ2-5	-	CASGGSGVGETQYF	TGTGCCAGCGGGGGAAGCGGGGTAGGCGAGACCCAGTACTTC
TRBD1	TRBV27	TRBJ2-7	-	CASSFPGTGEQYF	TGTGCCAGCAGTTTTCCCGGGACAGGAGAGCAGTACTTC
-	TRBV5-1	TRBJ1-2	-	CASSFSESSYGYTF	TGCGCCAGCAGCTTTTCGGAGTCTTCCTATGGCTACACCTTC
TRBD1	TRBV10-2	TRBJ1-3	-	CASFRPGTGSGNTIYF	TGCGCCAGCTTTCGCCCCGGGACAGGGTCCGGAAACACCATATATTTT
TRBD2	TRBV30	TRBJ2-1	few	CAWAPLSSGGYNEQFF	TGTGCCTGGGCCCCGCTATCTAGCGGGGGCTACAATGAGCAGTTCTTC
-	TRBV28	TRBJ2-6	-	CASSFPGGANVLTF	TGTGCCAGCAGTTTTCCGGGTGGGGCCAACGTCCTGACTTTC
TRBD1	TRBV27	TRBJ1-6	-	CASSLMDRASPLHF	TGTGCCAGCAGTTTAATGGACAGGGCTTCACCCCTCCACTTT
TRBD1	TRBV5-4	TRBJ1-2	few	CASSTGGARAGGYTF	TGTGCCAGCTCGACAGGGGGCGCGAGGGCTGGTGGCTACACCTTC
TRBD2	TRBV27	TRBJ2-5	few	CASSFGLAGVETQYF	TGTGCCAGCAGTTTCGGACTAGCGGGGGTGGAGACCCAGTACTTC
TRBD1	TRBV5-1	TRBJ2-5	-	CASSLGTGGAYQETQYF	TGCGCCAGCAGCTTGGGGACAGGGGGCGCTTACCAAGAGACCCAGTACTTC